The entry below gives a single TCR beta chain sequence along with its context. The antigen remains unidentified. From blood CD8+ and CD4+ T cells, the TCR beta chain was sequenced. This entry is derived from a study of CD8 T cells in Susac syndrome. Study-level points and caveats: As the study acknowledged, the number of individuals who were part of its TCR sequencing and HLA analysis was relatively small.

CDR1 GTSNPN and CDR2 SVGIG come from the germline V gene (reference sequence). The V and J ends lost 0 bases and 4 bases, in that order; junction bases with no gene match: 7. The CDR3 sequence is 16 residues long. The authors reverse transcribed about 0.5 to 1 ug RNA with random hexamers. An immunoSEQ multiplex PCR amplified TCR beta CDR3 over 54 Vbeta and 13 Jbeta. TCRdb called the immunoSEQ multiplex PCR reads again in MiXCR, with one record for every CDR3 protein. The repertoire holds approximately 170,000 distinct CDR3 sequences, roughly 94% seen once, with about 0.089% in the top ten. The sample was CD4+ T cells from PBMCs. This clonotype originated in a human donor with multiple sclerosis. J is TRBJ1-3 and V is TRBV30; 9 nucleotides line up with TRBD1. The CDR3 loop is CAWSVYGTGTGNTIYF. The CDR3, as DNA: TGTGCCTGGAGTGTTTACGGGACAGGGACAGGAAACACCATATATTTT.